What follows are 2 T cell receptor beta chains derived from one specimen sequenced in a study of control samples from healthy donors and cancer patients. Sequencing was performed with immunoSEQ multiplex PCR; in TCRdb, only in-frame clones are kept and a portion is missing. The sample lists approximately 180,000 clones; around 92% were seen once. The source material was blood. These TCRs come from a woman in her forties in good health.

The chain employs TRBV5-5 and TRBJ1-5; no definite D call. Trimming removed 4 bases at V and 2 bases at J, with 4 bases between. This CDR3 region has 12 residues. CDR1 and CDR2 (germline): SGHKS, YYEKEE (reference sequence). The CDR3 reads CASSGGNQPQHF. CDR3 coding DNA: TGTGCCAGCAGCGGGGGCAATCAGCCCCAGCATTTT.

For this clone: Other nucleotide sequences from this sample produce the same CDR3. This chain links TRBV5-1 with TRBJ1-4, with TRBD1 matching 8 bases. CDR1 and CDR2 from the germline V gene are SGHRS and YFSETQ. The CDR3 covers 14 residues. The junction had 0 bases not matched to a gene; V was cut back by 0 bases and J by 5 bases. The CDR3: CASSLGQGNEKLFF. In nucleotides, the CDR3 is TGCGCCAGCAGCTTGGGACAGGGGAATGAAAAACTGTTTTTT. Variable domain in full (rest from reference TRBV5-1 and TRBJ1-4): KAGVTQTPRYLIKTRGQQVTLSCSPISGHRSVSWYQQTPGQGLQFLFEYFSETQRNKGNFPGRFSGRQFSNSRSEMNVSTLELGDSALYLCASSLGQGNEKLFFGSGTQLSVL.